This TCR beta chain was retrieved from a study of blood T cell repertoires in COVID-19. The V and J ends lost 8 bases and 4 bases, in that order; junction bases with no gene match: 3. The length of the CDR3 is 12 residues. Assay used: immunoSEQ multiplex PCR; TCRdb lists only in-frame clones, some missing. The sample lists approximately 150,000 clones, 70% to 85% occurring once. The chain recombines TRBV12-3 or TRBV12-4 with TRBJ1-1; TRBD1 agrees at 8 bases. This receptor was obtained from a woman aged 80 or over with acute or convalescent COVID-19. Sequenced sample: peripheral blood. The CDR3, as DNA: TGTGCCAGCGGACAGGGAGGCACTGAAGCTTTCTTT. As protein: CASGQGGTEAFF.